This T cell receptor (beta chain) was obtained from a study of OX40 agonist ivuxolimab in advanced cancers. Study-level findings and limits: Those patients achieving a partial response at 0.1-3.0 mg/kg showed among the lowest clonal expansion. Clones of CD4+ and CD8+ blood T cells grew by week 6 at doses of 0.1 to 3.0 mg/kg.

Per germline, CDR1 SGHTA and CDR2 FQGNSA. V lost 3 bases, J lost 4 bases, and 9 bases lay in between. CDR3 length: 13 amino acids. The repertoire was sequenced with immunoSEQ multiplex PCR; TCRdb's copy has only in-frame clones and lacks some. Among 45,000 to 55,000 clones, more than 80% were seen once, and the ten largest hold approximately 1.1%. Regarding this clone: What it binds is unknown.

The rearrangement links TRBV7-2 to TRBJ2-5; a weak D match, TRBD2 (5 bases). The sequencing here drew on CD4+ or CD8+ T cells sorted from blood, taken in a trial of the OX40 agonist ivuxolimab. The sequence came from an adult with an advanced solid tumor such as melanoma, head and neck, liver or kidney cancer. The CDR3 DNA is TGTGCCAGCAGCTTTCGAGGGATAGAGACCCAGTACTTC. This encodes CASSFRGIETQYF.